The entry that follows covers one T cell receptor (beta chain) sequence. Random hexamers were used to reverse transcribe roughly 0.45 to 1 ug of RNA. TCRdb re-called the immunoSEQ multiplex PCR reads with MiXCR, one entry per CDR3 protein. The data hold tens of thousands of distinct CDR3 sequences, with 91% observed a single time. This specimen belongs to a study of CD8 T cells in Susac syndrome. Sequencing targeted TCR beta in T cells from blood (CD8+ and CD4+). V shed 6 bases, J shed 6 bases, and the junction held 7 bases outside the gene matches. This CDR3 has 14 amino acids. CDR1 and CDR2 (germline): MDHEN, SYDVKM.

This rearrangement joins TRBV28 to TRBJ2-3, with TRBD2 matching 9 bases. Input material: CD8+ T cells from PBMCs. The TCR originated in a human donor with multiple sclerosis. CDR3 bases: TGTGCCAGCAGCCTAGCGGGGTATGGGGATACGCAGTATTTT. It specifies CASSLAGYGDTQYF.